Given below is one T cell receptor (beta chain) in context. The data stem from a study of CD8 T cells in Susac syndrome. The germline gives CDR1 SNHLY, CDR2 FYNNEI. This CDR3 is 16 amino acids long. The trim removed 3 bases at V and 1 base at J, leaving 6 bases unmatched. RNA was extracted with the RNeasy kit, and a quantity of about 0.45 to 1 ug was reverse transcribed using random hexamers. TCRdb independently ran MiXCR on the immunoSEQ multiplex PCR reads; one entry per CDR3 protein. The sample yields roughly 150,000 distinct CDR3 sequences, approximately 95% seen once. The sample was CD4+ T cells from PBMCs. The TCR sequence derives from a human donor with Susac syndrome. The rearrangement links TRBV2 to TRBJ2-4, with TRBD2 identical over 7 bases. CDR3 nucleotide sequence: TGTGCCAGCAGTGAGGTCGGGGGGTTGGCCAAAAACATTCAGTACTTC. Protein: CASSEVGGLAKNIQYF.